This entry lists 17 T cell receptor beta chains sequenced from one sample in a study of metastatic and nonmetastatic thyroid tumors. Using MiXCR, TCRdb re-called clones from the PCR reads. This sample has 43,000 or so clones, with less than 5% found just once. All patients were treatment-naive before thyroid surgery. The sample was blood. The receptor source for this set is a female donor with papillary thyroid cancer or a benign thyroid nodule (not recorded which). Some clones in this sample may be carry-over from other donors' samples.

This clone was observed a handful of times. The chain has TRBV6-1 and TRBJ1-3, with D unclear. This CDR3 spans 16 amino acids. The ends were cut back, 3 bases at V and 1 base at J, with 13 bases in the middle. Per the germline V gene, CDR1 is MNHNS and CDR2 is SASEGT. This CDR3 is CASSDFARSSGNTIYF. In DNA, the CDR3 is TGTGCCAGCAGTGATTTCGCCAGGTCTTCTGGAAACACCATATATTTT.

Many counts were recorded for this clone. The J gene is TRBJ1-2, the V gene TRBV29-1; tentative D call: TRBD1 (5 bases). Trimming stripped 5 bases from V and 5 bases from J, with 9 bases between. The germline V gene encodes CDR1 SQVTM and CDR2 ANQGSEA. This CDR3 spans 11 amino acids. CDR3 DNA: TGCAGCGTTTCGGACACGTATGGCTACACCTTC. Translation: CSVSDTYGYTF. The full variable domain, in which reference TRBV29-1 and TRBJ1-2 provide the parts outside the CDR3, is SAVISQKPSRDICQRGTSLTIQCQVDSQVTMMFWYRQQPGQSLTLIATANQGSEATYESGFVIDKFPISRPNLTFSTLTVSNMSPEDSSIYLCSVSDTYGYTFGSGTRLTVV.

This clone was seen only a few times. Other DNA sequences from this sample encode an identical CDR3 as well. V usage is TRBV20-1 and J usage is TRBJ2-1; D is perhaps TRBD2 (6 bases). Germline V gives CDR1 DFQATT, CDR2 SNEGSKA (reference sequence). The CDR3 is 15 residues long. V was shortened by 6 bases and J by 1 base, with 16 bases between the two germline ends. The CDR3 region has the DNA TGCAGTGCAAGCGATAGGGACTGGTCCTACAATGAGCAGTTCTTC. Amino acid sequence: CSASDRDWSYNEQFF.

This clone was seen at least ten times. V and J are TRBV7-8 and TRBJ2-1, with TRBD2 matching 12 bases. Trimming at V came to 8 bases and at J to 5 bases, leaving 10 bases not matched to a gene. CDR1 and CDR2 (germline): SGHVS, FQNEAQ. The CDR3 consists of 16 residues. CDR3 sequence: CASDANLAGGDNEQFF. DNA of the CDR3: TGTGCCAGCGACGCCAACCTAGCGGGAGGGGACAATGAGCAGTTCTTC.

Remarks on this clone: A much bigger clone sits one base away, suggesting this may be a read error. The chain recombines TRBV5-1 with TRBJ2-3; 8 bases match TRBD2. The CDR3 length is 14 residues. The germline gives CDR1 SGHRS, CDR2 YFSETQ. CDR3 sequence: CASTTSGSTYTQYF. CDR3 DNA: TGTGCCAGCACTACTAGCGGAAGCACATATACGCAGTATTTT.

This clone was recorded at least ten times. V and J are TRBV24-1 and TRBJ2-3, with TRBD2 as a possible D gene (5 bases). Trimming pared 3 bases from V and 3 bases from J, leaving 9 bases between. This CDR3 comprises 14 residues. In germline, CDR1 is KGHDR, CDR2 SFDVKD. The CDR3 region is CATSDAGGTDTQYF. The DNA of the CDR3 is TGTGCCACCAGTGATGCCGGCGGGACAGATACGCAGTATTTT.

At least ten counts were recorded for this clone. J is TRBJ2-7 and V is TRBV10-3; maybe TRBD1 (5 bases). V was pared by 6 bases and J by 2 bases, with 17 bases between. This CDR3 is 15 amino acids long. Germline V gene data show CDR1 as ENHRY and CDR2 as SYGVKD. The CDR3 nucleotides read TGTGCCATCAGCGCTTCTCCGGACAACACCTACGAGCAGTACTTC. It encodes CAISASPDNTYEQYF.

The table lists this clone with a few counts. Mismatch with germline at one junction end may stem from a read error. The chain recombines TRBV6-4 with TRBJ2-3; D is unclear. The CDR3 length is 12 residues. Germline lookup yields CDR1 MRHNA and CDR2 SNTAGT. CDR3 sequence (DNA): TGTGCCAGCATTGATGATGGAGATACTCAGTATTTT. Its translation: CASIDDGDTQYF.

On this clone: One base away lies a much larger clone, so this may be a sequencing read error. The rearrangement links TRBV7-7 to TRBJ2-7; 7 bases fit TRBD1. CDR1 SSHAT and CDR2 FNYEAQ come from the germline V gene (reference sequence). CDR3 length: 15 residues. In DNA, the CDR3 is TGTGCTAGCTCTCCGGGTCGGACAGGCTCCTACGAGCAGTGCTTC. This sequence encodes CASSPGRTGSYEQCF.

There are many counts of this clone. Written as DNA, the CDR3 is TGTGCCACCAGTGAGAGAGGGAGGGCCGATTTTTCCGGGGAGCTGTTTTTT. It is translated as CATSERGRADFSGELFF. The chain links TRBV24-1 to TRBJ2-2; 7 nucleotides match TRBD2. This CDR3 has 17 amino acids. In germline, CDR1 is KGHDR, CDR2 SFDVKD. The junction had 13 bases not matched to a gene; V was cut back by 4 bases and J by 6 bases.

This clone was detected ten times or more. The J gene is TRBJ2-3, the V gene TRBV14; 13 bases align to TRBD2. The CDR3 totals 19 residues. V was clipped by 1 base and J by 1 base; unmatched bases: 8. Germline V lookup: CDR1 SGHDN, CDR2 FVKESK. CDR3 sequence reads: CASSQGGLAGVMGTDTQYF. The CDR3 DNA reads as TGTGCCAGCAGCCAAGGTGGACTAGCGGGAGTAATGGGCACAGATACGCAGTATTTT.

This clone was observed a few times. A much larger clone is a single base away; this may be a read error. J is TRBJ2-3 and V is TRBV12-5, with 7 bases matching TRBD2. This CDR3 comprises 15 residues. Germline V gene data show CDR1 as LGHNT and CDR2 as FRNRAP. The CDR3 bases are TGTGTTAGTGTGGGAGGGAGTGCGCCCACAGATACGCAGTGTTTT. It encodes CVSVGGSAPTDTQCF.

This clone occurred many times. The rearrangement uses TRBV9 and TRBJ2-5; D unclear. Germline V gene sequence: CDR1 SGDLS, CDR2 YYNGEE. This CDR3 contains 15 residues. The ends were cut back, 0 bases at V and 2 bases at J, with 11 bases in the middle. DNA of the CDR3: TGTGCCAGCAGCGTAGATTTATTTTCTCAAGAGACCCAGTACTTC. It specifies CASSVDLFSQETQYF.

Ten or more counts support this clone. V is TRBV24-1 and J is TRBJ1-3; D gene uncertain. V was cut by 4 bases and J by 8 bases, with 8 bases left in between. Germline CDR1 and CDR2: KGHDR and SFDVKD. The CDR3 runs to 12 residues. The CDR3 DNA follows: TGTGCCACCAGTGACGGGGTGGACACCATATATTTT. Its translation: CATSDGVDTIYF.

This clone has just a few counts. The V gene is TRBV28, the J gene TRBJ1-2; D possibly corresponds to TRBD1 (6 bases). The germline V gene encodes CDR1 MDHEN and CDR2 SYDVKM. The CDR3 is made up of 15 amino acids. The V end lost 6 bases, the J end lost 3 bases, and 17 bases lay between the germline ends. CDR3 sequence (DNA): TGTGCCAGCAGCATTTACCCCAACAGGGACTATGGCTACACCTTC. Residues: CASSIYPNRDYGYTF.

This clone was counted at least ten times. J is TRBJ2-5 and V is TRBV27; D is unclear. This CDR3 is built from 17 residues. The germline V gene encodes CDR1 MNHEY and CDR2 SMNVEV (reference sequence). Trimming cost V 3 bases and J 5 bases, with 22 bases left between them. The DNA of the CDR3 is TGTGCCAGCAGTTTCCCCGGGCCAGTCCAGATATGGGAGACCCAGTACTTC. Its protein is CASSFPGPVQIWETQYF.

About this clone: A read error may produce the germline difference seen at one junction end. The chain recombines TRBV24-1 with TRBJ2-1, with D possibly being TRBD2 (7 bases). CDR1 is KGHDR, CDR2 SFDVKD, per germline. The CDR3 spans 16 residues. The CDR3 region has the DNA TGTGCCACCAGTGATTTTAGAGGGAGGGGGGGGAATGAGCGGTTCTTC. Protein: CATSDFRGRGGNERFF.